This entry lists 9 T cell receptor beta chains sequenced from one sample in a study of blood T cell repertoires in COVID-19. Produced via immunoSEQ multiplex PCR; TCRdb's table is partial and in-frame only. The sample yields 110,000 or so clones, approximately 85% seen once. Sequenced sample: peripheral blood. These receptors were taken from a woman between 55 and 75 years old with COVID-19, enrolled during active disease.

The V call is TRBV2, the J call TRBJ2-2, with D maybe TRBD2 (6 bases). V lost 8 bases and J lost 1, with 14 bases in between. CDR3 length equals 15 residues. Looked up from germline, CDR1 is SNHLY and CDR2 is FYNNEI. CDR3 loop: CASCWGSGNTGELFF. As DNA, the CDR3 is TGTGCCAGCTGTTGGGGTAGCGGGAACACCGGGGAGCTGTTTTTT.

This clone came up a few times. The chain joins TRBV11-2 to TRBJ2-5, with TRBD1 identical over 8 bases. The CDR3 is 14 amino acids. V shed 5 bases and J 5 bases; nucleotides not matched to a gene: 7. Germline V gives CDR1 SGHAT, CDR2 FQNNGV. The CDR3 DNA is TGTGCCAGCAGCCACAGGGGGTGGGTGGAGACCCAGTACTTC. Residues: CASSHRGWVETQYF.

The chain has TRBV9 and TRBJ2-7, with no clear D. V lost 0 bases and J 2 bases, leaving 9 bases between the germline ends. Germline CDR1 is SGDLS and CDR2 is YYNGEE. The CDR3 has 14 amino acids. The DNA for the CDR3 is TGTGCCAGCAGCGTAGTGGCAGCGACCTACGAGCAGTACTTC. It translates to CASSVVAATYEQYF.

V usage is TRBV4-3 and J usage is TRBJ2-7, with 8 nucleotides matching TRBD2. The length of the CDR3 is 17 residues. V gave up 0 bases and J gave up 2 bases; unmatched junction bases: 9. CDR1 LGHNA and CDR2 YSLEER come from the germline V gene. The CDR3 is CASSQETGSGEAYEQYF. The CDR3 DNA reads TGCGCCAGCAGCCAAGAAACTGGTAGCGGGGAAGCCTACGAGCAGTACTTC.

The table lists this clone with a few counts. V gene TRBV6-5 combines with J gene TRBJ2-4; 8 bases line up with TRBD2. This CDR3 spans 14 amino acids. V was pared by 5 bases and J by 7 bases, with 7 bases of the junction left unmatched. The germline V gene has CDR1 MNHEY and CDR2 SVGAGI. CDR3 region: CASSPGGGQNIQYF. The CDR3 bases are TGTGCCAGCAGTCCGGGGGGGGGTCAGAACATTCAGTACTTC.

The J gene is TRBJ2-2, the V gene TRBV19; the match to TRBD2 covers 11 bases. The V gene end was trimmed by 0 bases and the J gene end by 7 bases; junction bases not matched to a gene: 4. CDR1 and CDR2 from the germline V gene are LNHDA and SQIVND (reference sequence). This CDR3 region has 16 residues. CDR3 sequence: CASSIDSGGANGELFF. The CDR3 bases are TGTGCCAGTAGTATAGATAGCGGGGGGGCCAACGGGGAGCTGTTTTTT. The full variable domain, completed using reference TRBV19 and TRBJ2-2, is DGGITQSPKYLFRKEGQNVTLSCEQNLNHDAMYWYRQDPGQGLRLIYYSQIVNDFQKGDIAEGYSVSREKKESFPLTVTSAQKNPTAFYLCASSIDSGGANGELFFGEGSRLTVL.

This chain connects TRBV10-3 to TRBJ1-1, with D possibly being TRBD1 (6 bases). This CDR3 spans 14 amino acids. The germline gives CDR1 ENHRY, CDR2 SYGVKD. Trimming removed 6 bases from V and 1 base from J, with 12 bases in between. The CDR3 sequence: CAISQTGPNTEAFF. CDR3 sequence (DNA): TGTGCCATCAGCCAAACAGGGCCGAACACTGAAGCTTTCTTT.

The chain has TRBV6-5 and TRBJ2-1, with TRBD2 identical over 7 bases. There are 13 residues in the CDR3. V lost 2 bases, J lost 6 bases, and 1 base stayed unmatched. CDR1 and CDR2 from the germline V gene are MNHEY and SVGAGI. The CDR3, as DNA: TGTGCCAGCAGTTACGGACTAGGCAATGAGCAGTTCTTC. This gives the protein CASSYGLGNEQFF.

This chain connects TRBV27 to TRBJ2-2; D might be TRBD2 (5 bases). The CDR3 is made up of 15 amino acids. Germline CDR1 MNHEY, CDR2 SMNVEV (reference sequence). V was pared by 7 bases and J by 5 bases, with 17 bases between. The CDR3, as DNA: TGTGCCAGCACTACCGAGGGTTCGAGTACCGGGGAGCTGTTTTTT. Protein: CASTTEGSSTGELFF.